This T cell receptor (beta chain) was sequenced in a study of blood T cell repertoires in COVID-19. Study overall: In each case, the material was cDNA or gDNA derived from T cells, B-cell-depleted T cells, or PBMCs.

In the source study's methods: Amplified reference gene primers provided the basis for estimating nucleated cell counts. Sequenced by immunoSEQ multiplex PCR; TCRdb stores in-frame clones only, minus some. The DNA gave D and trimming, while V, J and clone size come from that table. Of some 160,000 clones listed, about 80% are singletons. The CDR3 runs to 12 residues. Trimming took off 0 bases at V and 6 bases at J, with 4 bases between the two ends. The germline gives CDR1 SGHNT, CDR2 YYREEE (reference sequence). Clinical history reported by participants formed the basis on which cohorts were assigned.

The rearrangement links TRBV5-4 to TRBJ2-1; the D is unclear. Sequenced input: PBMCs or T cells enriched from blood (not recorded which). The sequence was collected from a woman between 65 and 79 years old in a cohort exposed to, infected with or recovered from COVID-19 (not recorded which). In DNA, the CDR3 is TGTGCCAGCAGCTTGGCACTCAATGAGCAGTTCTTC. Translating it yields CASSLALNEQFF.